This T cell receptor beta chain derives from a study of T cells in Graves' hyperthyroidism and ophthalmopathy. Germline V lookup: CDR1 DFQATT, CDR2 SNEGSKA (reference sequence). After removal of 0 bases from V and 3 bases from J, the junction contained 6 bases not matched to a gene. The CDR3 runs 15 residues. TCR beta CDR3 regions were amplified from RNA transcripts. The HTBI primer set served for first-round RT-PCR of the TCR CDR3. TCRdb used MiXCR to reprocess the multiplex PCR reads, holding one entry per CDR3 protein. The sample lists approximately 560,000 distinct CDR3 sequences, approximately 14% seen once, with under 8% in the top ten.

The genes are TRBV20-1 and TRBJ1-1; 8 bases fit TRBD1. Sequencing input: blood. The clonotype originates from a woman under 40 with Graves' hyperthyroidism. The CDR3 nucleotides read TGCAGTGCTAGAGATACCTCAGGGGGCCACACTGAAGCTTTCTTT. Its protein is CSARDTSGGHTEAFF.